The next 4 T cell receptor beta chains were all read from a single sample in a study of lung T cells in sarcoidosis with Löfgren's syndrome. TCRdb processed the reads anew with MiXCR; each CDR3 protein has one entry. Counted here are fewer than 80,000 distinct CDR3 sequences, less than 25% occurring once; the ten biggest clones make up approximately 2.4%. The sample was CD4+ T cells from PBMCs. The receptors come from a human donor with sarcoidosis (Löfgren's syndrome or another form), or a control subject (not recorded which).

This clonotype was recorded a few times. This sequence joins TRBV18 and TRBJ2-1, with 8 bases fitting TRBD1. After removal of 8 bases from V and 10 bases from J, the junction contained 4 bases not matched to a gene. Germline CDR1 is KGHSH and CDR2 is LQKENI. This CDR3 has 11 residues. The CDR3 region is CASRTGYEQFF. In DNA form, the CDR3 reads TGTGCCAGCCGGACAGGGTACGAGCAGTTCTTC.

This clonotype was recorded at least ten times. This chain links TRBV28 with TRBJ1-5; D is ambiguous. The germline gives CDR1 MDHEN, CDR2 SYDVKM. This CDR3 region has 13 residues. With 6 bases removed from V and 8 bases from J, the gap between germline ends came to 14 bases. The CDR3 nucleotides read TGTGCCAGCAGATCCCTTGGTACCGAGCCCCAGCATTTT. As protein: CASRSLGTEPQHF.

Points on this clonotype: This may stem from a read error, because a much larger clone lies one nucleotide away. The V call is TRBV19, the J call TRBJ1-5, with TRBD1 identical over 10 bases. The CDR3 has 14 amino acids. CDR1 is LNHDA and CDR2 is SQIVND in the germline V gene (reference sequence). The CDR3: CAGSITPGQGLQHF. DNA for the CDR3: TGTGCCGGTAGTATTACCCCGGGACAGGGGCTCCAGCATTTT.

This chain joins TRBV6-5 and TRBJ2-5; 9 bases match TRBD2. Germline V gene sequence: CDR1 MNHEY, CDR2 SVGAGI. Trimming cost V 11 bases and J 5 bases; bases outside gene matches: 12. The CDR3 spans 14 residues. This CDR3 is CAVAEGTSQETQYF. The CDR3, as DNA: TGTGCCGTGGCGGAAGGGACTAGCCAGGAGACCCAGTACTTC.